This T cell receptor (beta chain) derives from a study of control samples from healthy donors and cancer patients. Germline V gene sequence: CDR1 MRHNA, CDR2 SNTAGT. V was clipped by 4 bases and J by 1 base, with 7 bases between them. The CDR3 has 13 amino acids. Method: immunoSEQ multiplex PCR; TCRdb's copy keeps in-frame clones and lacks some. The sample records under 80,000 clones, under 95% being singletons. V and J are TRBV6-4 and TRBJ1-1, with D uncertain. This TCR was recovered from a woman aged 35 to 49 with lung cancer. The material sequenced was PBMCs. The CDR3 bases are TGTGCCAGCAGTGCGGGGTCGAACACTGAAGCTTTCTTT. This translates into CASSAGSNTEAFF.